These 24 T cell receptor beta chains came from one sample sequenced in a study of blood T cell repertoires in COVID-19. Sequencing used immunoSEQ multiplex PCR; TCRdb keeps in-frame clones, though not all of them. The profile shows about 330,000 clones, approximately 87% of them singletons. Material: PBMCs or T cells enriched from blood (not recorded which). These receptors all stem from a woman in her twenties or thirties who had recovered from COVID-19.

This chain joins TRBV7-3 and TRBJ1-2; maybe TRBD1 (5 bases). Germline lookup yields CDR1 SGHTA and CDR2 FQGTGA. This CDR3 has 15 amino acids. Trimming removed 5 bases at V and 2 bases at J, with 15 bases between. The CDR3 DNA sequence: TGTGCCAGCAGCCCGAGCAGACAGCGAAACTATGGCTACACCTTC. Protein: CASSPSRQRNYGYTF.

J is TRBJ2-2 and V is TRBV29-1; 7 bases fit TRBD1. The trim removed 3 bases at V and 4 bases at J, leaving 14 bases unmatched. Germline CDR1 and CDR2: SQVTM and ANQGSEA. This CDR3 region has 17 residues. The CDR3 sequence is CSVEVIKPGGGTGELFF. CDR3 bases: TGCAGCGTTGAGGTAATTAAGCCAGGGGGTGGCACCGGGGAGCTGTTTTTT.

The CDR3 DNA sequence: TGCAGTGCTAGTTCCGGGACAGGCGTTAATTCACCCCTCCACTTT. Its protein product is CSASSGTGVNSPLHF. The gene calls are TRBV20-1 and TRBJ1-6; 8 positions match TRBD1. This CDR3 region has 15 residues. Losses at the gene ends were 3 bases for V and 6 bases for J; bases not matched to a gene: 7. Germline CDR1 reads DFQATT; CDR2 reads SNEGSKA (reference sequence).

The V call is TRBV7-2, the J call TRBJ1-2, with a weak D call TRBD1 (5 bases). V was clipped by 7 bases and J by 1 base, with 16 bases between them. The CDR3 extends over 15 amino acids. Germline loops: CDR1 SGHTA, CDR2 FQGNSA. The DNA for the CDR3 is TGTGCCAGCACCCCTAGGCGGGGGGGTAACTATGGCTACACCTTC. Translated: CASTPRRGGNYGYTF.

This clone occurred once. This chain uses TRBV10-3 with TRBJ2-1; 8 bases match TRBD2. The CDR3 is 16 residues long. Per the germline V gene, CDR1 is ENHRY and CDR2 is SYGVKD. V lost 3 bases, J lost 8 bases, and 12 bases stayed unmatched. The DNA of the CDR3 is TGTGCCATCAGTGAAAGGGGGACTAGTCTTTCCGATGAGCAGTTCTTC. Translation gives CAISERGTSLSDEQFF.

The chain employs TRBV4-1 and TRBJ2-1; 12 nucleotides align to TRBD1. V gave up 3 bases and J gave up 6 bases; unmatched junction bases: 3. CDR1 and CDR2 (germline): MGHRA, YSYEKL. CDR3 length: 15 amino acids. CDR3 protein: CASSQGQGAVNEQFF. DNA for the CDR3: TGCGCCAGCAGCCAGGGACAGGGGGCCGTCAATGAGCAGTTCTTC.

The CDR3 loop reads CASSPTAYTNNEQFF. In nucleotides, the CDR3 is TGTGCCAGCAGCCCCACAGCATATACGAACAATGAGCAGTTCTTC. The chain carries TRBV9 and TRBJ2-1; D not certain. Trimming shortened V by 4 bases and J by 5 bases, and 16 bases separated the two germline ends. This CDR3 is 15 amino acids long. Germline V lookup: CDR1 SGDLS, CDR2 YYNGEE.

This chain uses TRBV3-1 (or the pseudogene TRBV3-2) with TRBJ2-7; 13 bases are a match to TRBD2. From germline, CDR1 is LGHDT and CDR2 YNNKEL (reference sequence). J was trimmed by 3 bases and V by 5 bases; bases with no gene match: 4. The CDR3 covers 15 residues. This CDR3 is CASSYGLAGDYEQYF. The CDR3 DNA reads TGTGCCAGCAGCTACGGACTAGCGGGGGACTACGAGCAGTACTTC.

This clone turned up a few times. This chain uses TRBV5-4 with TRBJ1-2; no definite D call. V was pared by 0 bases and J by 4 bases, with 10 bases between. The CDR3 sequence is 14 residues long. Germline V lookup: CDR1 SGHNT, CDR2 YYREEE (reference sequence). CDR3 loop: CASSLDGTVYGYTF. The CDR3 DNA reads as TGTGCCAGCAGCTTGGATGGAACAGTCTATGGCTACACCTTC.

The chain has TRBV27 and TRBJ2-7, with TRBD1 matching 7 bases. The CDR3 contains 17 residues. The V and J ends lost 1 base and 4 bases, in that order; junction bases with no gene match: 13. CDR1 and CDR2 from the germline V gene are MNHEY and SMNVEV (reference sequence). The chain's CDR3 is CASSLLFRADREYEQYF. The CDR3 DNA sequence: TGTGCCAGCAGTTTATTATTTCGTGCCGACAGGGAGTACGAGCAGTACTTC.

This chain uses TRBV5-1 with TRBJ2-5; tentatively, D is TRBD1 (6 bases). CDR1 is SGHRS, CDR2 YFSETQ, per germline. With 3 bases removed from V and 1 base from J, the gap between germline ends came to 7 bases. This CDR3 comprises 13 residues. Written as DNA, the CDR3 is TGCGCCAGCAGCTGGACAGTCCAAGAGACCCAGTACTTC. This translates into CASSWTVQETQYF.

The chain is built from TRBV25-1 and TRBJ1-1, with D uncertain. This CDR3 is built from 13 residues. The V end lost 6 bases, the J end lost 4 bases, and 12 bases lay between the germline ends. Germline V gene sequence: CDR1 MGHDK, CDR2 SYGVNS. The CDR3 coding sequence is TGTGCCAGCAGAGGATCGACGGGCACTGAAGCTTTCTTT. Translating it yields CASRGSTGTEAFF.

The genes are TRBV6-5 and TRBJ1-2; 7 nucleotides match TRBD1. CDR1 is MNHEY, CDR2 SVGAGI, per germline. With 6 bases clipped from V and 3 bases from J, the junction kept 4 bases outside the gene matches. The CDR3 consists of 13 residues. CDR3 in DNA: TGTGCCAGCAGAGGACAGGTTTACTATGGCTACACCTTC. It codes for CASRGQVYYGYTF.

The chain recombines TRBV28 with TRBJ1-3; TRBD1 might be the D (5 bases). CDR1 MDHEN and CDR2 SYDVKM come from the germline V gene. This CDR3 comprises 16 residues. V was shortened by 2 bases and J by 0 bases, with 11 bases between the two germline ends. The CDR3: CASSLGRGFSGNTIYF. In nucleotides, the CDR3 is TGTGCCAGCAGTTTAGGGAGGGGATTCTCTGGAAACACCATATATTTT.

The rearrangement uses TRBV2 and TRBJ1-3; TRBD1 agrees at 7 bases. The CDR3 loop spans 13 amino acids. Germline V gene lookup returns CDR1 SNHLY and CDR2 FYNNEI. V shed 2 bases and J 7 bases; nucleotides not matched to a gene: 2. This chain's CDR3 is CASSENRGNTIYF. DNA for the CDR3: TGTGCCAGCAGTGAAAACAGGGGCAACACCATATATTTT.

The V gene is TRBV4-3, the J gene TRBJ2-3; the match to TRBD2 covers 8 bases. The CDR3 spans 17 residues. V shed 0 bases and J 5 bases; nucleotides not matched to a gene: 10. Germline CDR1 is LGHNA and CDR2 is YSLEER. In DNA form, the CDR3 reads TGCGCCAGCAGCCAAGATGGACTAGCCGTCAGGGGAGATACGCAGTATTTT. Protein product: CASSQDGLAVRGDTQYF.

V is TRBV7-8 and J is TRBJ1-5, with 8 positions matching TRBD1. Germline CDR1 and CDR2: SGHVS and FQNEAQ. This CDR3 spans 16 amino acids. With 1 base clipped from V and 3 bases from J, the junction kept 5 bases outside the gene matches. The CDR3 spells CASSLGTGFDNQPQHF. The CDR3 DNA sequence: TGTGCCAGCAGCTTAGGGACAGGGTTTGACAATCAGCCCCAGCATTTT.

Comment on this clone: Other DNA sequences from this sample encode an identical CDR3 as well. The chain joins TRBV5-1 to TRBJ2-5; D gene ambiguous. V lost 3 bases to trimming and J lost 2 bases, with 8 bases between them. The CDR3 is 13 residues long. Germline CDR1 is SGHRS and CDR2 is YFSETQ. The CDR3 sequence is CASSSGSQETQYF. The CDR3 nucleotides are TGCGCCAGCAGCTCCGGGTCTCAAGAGACCCAGTACTTC.

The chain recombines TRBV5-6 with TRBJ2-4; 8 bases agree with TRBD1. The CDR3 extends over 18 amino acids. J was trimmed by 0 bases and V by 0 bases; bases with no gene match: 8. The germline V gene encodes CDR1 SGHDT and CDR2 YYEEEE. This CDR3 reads CASSLVVGTGPAKNIQYF. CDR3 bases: TGTGCCAGCAGCTTGGTGGTGGGGACAGGCCCAGCCAAAAACATTCAGTACTTC. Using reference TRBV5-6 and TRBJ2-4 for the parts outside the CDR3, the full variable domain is DAGVTQSPTHLIKTRGQQVTLRCSPKSGHDTVSWYQQALGQGPQFIFQYYEEEERQRGNFPDRFSGHQFPNYSSELNVNALLLGDSALYLCASSLVVGTGPAKNIQYFGAGTRLSVL.

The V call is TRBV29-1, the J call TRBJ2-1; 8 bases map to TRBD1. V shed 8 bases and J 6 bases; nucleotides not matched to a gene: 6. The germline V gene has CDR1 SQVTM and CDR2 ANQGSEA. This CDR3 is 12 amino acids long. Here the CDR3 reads CSSRDRGNEQFF. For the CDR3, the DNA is TGCAGCTCTCGAGACAGGGGCAATGAGCAGTTCTTC.

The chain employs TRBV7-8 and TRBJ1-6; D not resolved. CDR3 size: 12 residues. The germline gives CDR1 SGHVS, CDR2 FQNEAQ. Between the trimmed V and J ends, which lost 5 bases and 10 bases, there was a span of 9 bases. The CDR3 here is CASSPPGSPLHF. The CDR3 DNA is TGTGCCAGCAGCCCCCCGGGATCACCCCTCCACTTT.

The CDR3 loop is CASSYEVYNQPQHF. CDR3 bases: TGTGCCAGTAGTTATGAGGTCTACAATCAGCCCCAGCATTTT. V gene TRBV19 combines with J gene TRBJ1-5; D is uncertain. Germline assignment: CDR1 LNHDA and CDR2 SQIVND (reference sequence). The V end was cut by 5 bases, the J end by 3 bases, with 11 bases between. This CDR3 is 14 amino acids long.

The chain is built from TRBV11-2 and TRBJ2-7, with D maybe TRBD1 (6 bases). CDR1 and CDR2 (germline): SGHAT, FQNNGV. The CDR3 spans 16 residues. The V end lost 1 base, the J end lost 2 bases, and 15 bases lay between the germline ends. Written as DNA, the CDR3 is TGTGCCAGCAGCTTAGCAGCCTGGACAGTACCCTACGAGCAGTACTTC. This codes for CASSLAAWTVPYEQYF.

CDR3 region: CASSGGTARGEKLFF. CDR3 bases: TGCGCCAGCAGCGGAGGGACAGCTCGGGGTGAAAAACTGTTTTTT. The V and J genes are TRBV5-1 and TRBJ1-4, with 7 positions matching TRBD1. This CDR3 has 15 residues. With 4 bases clipped from V and 7 bases from J, the junction kept 10 bases outside the gene matches. From germline, CDR1 is SGHRS and CDR2 YFSETQ. The full variable domain, completed using reference TRBV5-1 and TRBJ1-4, is KAGVTQTPRYLIKTRGQQVTLSCSPISGHRSVSWYQQTPGQGLQFLFEYFSETQRNKGNFPGRFSGRQFSNSRSEMNVSTLELGDSALYLCASSGGTARGEKLFFGSGTQLSVL.